A selection of T cell receptor beta chains follows, all from one sample in a study of blood T cell repertoires in COVID-19. Measured with immunoSEQ multiplex PCR; TCRdb has only the in-frame clones, and not every one. Altogether 180,000 or so clones are present, roughly 80% being singletons, with the ten largest covering approximately 11%. The material sequenced was peripheral blood. Source of these receptors: a woman in her forties with COVID-19, enrolled during active disease. Both conserved end residues are trimmed from each CDR3.

J gene | V gene | CDR3 protein
TRBJ1-5 | TRBV19 | ASSMGGAFQPQH
TRBJ2-5 | TRBV11-3 | ASSSARGFGDETQY
TRBJ2-5 | TRBV5-6 | ASSSRLAGEETQY
TRBJ1-1 | TRBV11-3 | ASSLSLNSEAF
TRBJ2-5 | TRBV4-1 | ASSFSLADGETQY
TRBJ1-2 | TRBV9 | ASSANRANYGYT
TRBJ2-7 | TRBV5-1 | ASSPPGSSYEQY
TRBJ1-2 | TRBV19 | ASSTSQANYGYT
TRBJ1-5 | TRBV19 | ASSYTGGGQPQH
TRBJ1-2 | TRBV11-2 | ASSLGMERHGYT
TRBJ2-2 | TRBV18 | ASSPPVGADTGELF
TRBJ2-7 | TRBV12-3/TRBV12-4 | ASSTGYEQY
TRBJ2-6 | TRBV5-1 | ASSLSIAFSGANVLT